This T cell receptor (beta chain) was recovered during a study of blood T cell repertoires in COVID-19. Study overall: Whether acute or convalescent, the COVID-19 samples came from the United States, Italy and Spain. In each case, the material was cDNA or gDNA derived from T cells, B-cell-depleted T cells, or PBMCs.

The germline V gene encodes CDR1 SGDLS and CDR2 YYNGEE. CDR3 length equals 17 residues. Between the trimmed V and J ends, which lost 2 bases and 3 bases, there was a span of 18 bases. The authors' processing: Amplification of reference gene primers provided the estimated nucleated cell counts. Here immunoSEQ multiplex PCR was the method, and the copy in TCRdb shows in-frame clones only, minus some. That table gives V, J and clone size, and the DNA gave D and trimming. The data hold about 50,000 clones, with around 83% observed a single time. This sequence joins TRBV9 and TRBJ1-5; no clear D. The material sequenced was peripheral blood. The sequence derives from a man aged 55 to 70 with acute or convalescent COVID-19. CDR3 coding DNA: TGTGCCAGCAGCGTGACGGCAGGCCCCCTACCCAATCAGCCCCAGCATTTT. Translation gives CASSVTAGPLPNQPQHF.